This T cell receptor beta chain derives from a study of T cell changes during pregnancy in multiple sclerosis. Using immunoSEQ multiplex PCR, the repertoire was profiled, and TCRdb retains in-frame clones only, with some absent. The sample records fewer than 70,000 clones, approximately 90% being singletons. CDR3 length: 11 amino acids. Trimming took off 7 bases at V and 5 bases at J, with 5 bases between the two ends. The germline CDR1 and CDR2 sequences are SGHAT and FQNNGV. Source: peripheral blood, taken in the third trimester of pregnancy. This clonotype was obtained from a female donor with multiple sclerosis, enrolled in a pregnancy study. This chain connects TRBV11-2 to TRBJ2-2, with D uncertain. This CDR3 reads CASTGTGELFF. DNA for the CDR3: TGTGCCAGCACCGGTACCGGGGAGCTGTTTTTT.